These T cell receptor beta chains were read from a single sample in a study of blood T cell repertoires in COVID-19. Clones were sequenced by immunoSEQ multiplex PCR, and TCRdb holds only the in-frame ones, with some missing. Among over 150,000 clones listed, 70% to 90% were seen once. Sequenced material: peripheral blood. The receptors stem from a man in his fifties or sixties with active or convalescent COVID-19. The CDR3 runs from the conserved cysteine through the conserved F or W. The order of the fields is D gene, clone size, J gene, V gene, CDR3 protein, CDR3 DNA. A D gene is named only where the DNA matches it firmly. Rows may omit the clone size; those that give it use once, few, many or a size class.

-	-	TRBJ2-3	TRBV6-5	CASNRDGTDTQYF	TGTGCCAGCAACCGGGATGGCACAGATACGCAGTATTTT
TRBD2	-	TRBJ2-7	TRBV13	CASSLDLPEREWRYEQYF	TGTGCCAGCAGCTTAGACCTCCCTGAGCGGGAGTGGAGGTACGAGCAGTACTTC
TRBD1	-	TRBJ2-7	TRBV4-3	CASSPRTGYEQYF	TGCGCCAGCAGCCCAAGGACAGGCTACGAGCAGTACTTC
-	-	TRBJ2-7	TRBV14	CASSRSYSYEQYF	TGTGCCAGCAGCCGGAGCTATTCCTACGAGCAGTACTTC
-	-	TRBJ1-6	TRBV6-5	CASSYLATYNSPLHF	TGTGCCAGCAGTTACTTGGCAACCTATAATTCACCCCTCCACTTT
TRBD1	once	TRBJ1-2	TRBV19	CASSIGTGRGGYTF	TGTGCCAGTAGTATCGGGACAGGCCGGGGCGGCTACACCTTC
-	-	TRBJ2-3	TRBV11-3	CASSLAEASQYF	TGTGCCAGCAGCTTAGCCGAGGCGTCGCAGTATTTT
TRBD1	-	TRBJ1-5	TRBV28	CASSSRGQVGNQPQHF	TGTGCCAGCAGTTCGAGGGGACAGGTAGGCAATCAGCCCCAGCATTTT
TRBD2	-	TRBJ2-7	TRBV5-1	CASSFPRGAGVVGGSYEQYF	TGCGCCAGCAGCTTCCCTCGAGGAGCGGGAGTTGTGGGAGGCTCCTACGAGCAGTACTTC
-	-	TRBJ1-1	TRBV9	CASSVGLGFEAFF	TGTGCCAGCAGCGTGGGGCTGGGGTTTGAAGCTTTCTTT
-	-	TRBJ2-3	TRBV18	CASSPGGFRFTDTQYF	TGTGCCAGCTCACCCGGCGGATTCCGATTCACAGATACGCAGTATTTT
TRBD1	-	TRBJ1-4	TRBV29-1	CSAKQGAGSEKLFF	TGCAGCGCTAAACAGGGGGCCGGCAGTGAAAAACTGTTTTTT
-	-	TRBJ2-3	TRBV6-5	CASRITGTSTDTQYF	TGTGCCAGCAGAATTACAGGGACCAGCACAGATACGCAGTATTTT
TRBD1	-	TRBJ1-2	TRBV5-5	CASSRTGASRNYGYTF	TGTGCCAGCAGCCGGACAGGGGCCTCCCGAAACTATGGCTACACCTTC
-	-	TRBJ2-3	TRBV11-3	CASTATSRDTQYF	TGTGCCAGCACCGCCACTAGCCGAGATACGCAGTATTTT
TRBD2	-	TRBJ2-2	TRBV2	CAREGLAGTNTGELFF	TGTGCCAGGGAGGGACTAGCGGGCACAAACACCGGGGAGCTGTTTTTT
-	once	TRBJ2-7	TRBV4-2	CASSQDRVYEQYF	TGTGCCAGCAGCCAAGATCGGGTCTACGAGCAGTACTTC
TRBD1	-	TRBJ2-5	TRBV4-1	CASSQDAAGGQGVTQYF	TGCGCCAGCAGCCAAGATGCGGCTGGGGGACAGGGGGTGACCCAGTACTTC
TRBD1	-	TRBJ2-1	TRBV5-4	CASSLDRGYEQFF	TGTGCCAGCAGCTTAGACAGGGGTTATGAGCAGTTCTTC
TRBD1	-	TRBJ1-6	TRBV30	CAWSRLTGYSPLHF	TGTGCCTGGAGTAGGTTGACAGGGTATTCACCCCTCCACTTT
TRBD1	few	TRBJ1-4	TRBV7-2	CASSSGQGFNEKLFF	TGTGCCAGCAGCTCAGGACAGGGCTTTAATGAAAAACTGTTTTTT
TRBD1	-	TRBJ1-6	TRBV6-6	CASIHGDRANSPLHF	TGTGCCAGCATACACGGGGACAGGGCAAATTCACCCCTCCACTTT
TRBD1	-	TRBJ2-3	TRBV11-2	CASSQPGQGTDTQYF	TGTGCCAGCAGCCAGCCAGGACAGGGGACAGATACGCAGTATTTT
-	once	TRBJ2-7	TRBV20-1	CSASLTGHPYEQYF	TGCAGTGCTAGTTTGACAGGACACCCCTACGAGCAGTACTTC
-	-	TRBJ1-2	TRBV10-3	CAITDRNYGYTF	TGTGCCATCACCGACAGAAACTATGGCTACACCTTC
TRBD1	-	TRBJ1-2	TRBV24-1	CATSGFRTPGQGSYGYTF	TGTGCCACCAGTGGTTTCCGGACGCCTGGACAGGGGAGCTATGGCTACACCTTC
-	-	TRBJ1-6	TRBV30	CAWSRSDNSPLHF	TGTGCCTGGAGTAGGAGCGATAATTCACCCCTCCACTTT
-	-	TRBJ2-7	TRBV19	CASSITGSGEQYF	TGTGCCAGTAGTATAACAGGGTCGGGGGAGCAGTACTTC
-	-	TRBJ1-4	TRBV25-1	CASMDRHTTNEKLFF	TGTGCCAGCATGGACAGACATACAACTAATGAAAAACTGTTTTTT
TRBD2	-	TRBJ2-7	TRBV9	CASSVEIGTRWSEQYF	TGTGCCAGCAGCGTAGAAATCGGGACTAGGTGGTCCGAGCAGTACTTC
TRBD2	-	TRBJ2-3	TRBV10-3	CAINPTSPLAGWDTQYF	TGTGCCATCAATCCGACCTCCCCCCTAGCGGGGTGGGATACGCAGTATTTT
TRBD2	-	TRBJ2-3	TRBV24-1	CATSDRGSADTQYF	TGTGCCACCAGTGACCGCGGGAGCGCAGATACGCAGTATTTT
-	-	TRBJ1-4	TRBV25-1	CASSASANEKLFF	TGTGCCAGCAGTGCCTCGGCTAATGAAAAACTGTTTTTT
-	-	TRBJ2-3	TRBV18	CASSPPRTEGTDTQYF	TGTGCCAGCTCACCCCCTAGGACAGAAGGCACAGATACGCAGTATTTT
TRBD1	once	TRBJ1-2	TRBV13	CASSKGQQRGYTF	TGTGCCAGCAGCAAGGGACAGCAAAGGGGCTACACCTTC
TRBD1	-	TRBJ2-7	TRBV29-1	CSVDGQGYEQYF	TGCAGCGTTGACGGACAGGGCTACGAGCAGTACTTC
-	-	TRBJ1-1	TRBV12-3/TRBV12-4	CASLDTPNTEAFF	TGTGCCAGCTTGGACACACCGAACACTGAAGCTTTCTTT
TRBD1	-	TRBJ1-3	TRBV4-2	CASSQADTGVGNTIYF	TGTGCCAGCAGCCAAGCGGACACAGGGGTAGGAAACACCATATATTTT
TRBD1	-	TRBJ1-2	TRBV6-5	CASRLGTGVYGYTF	TGTGCCAGCCGTCTTGGGACAGGGGTATATGGCTACACCTTC
-	-	TRBJ2-6	TRBV5-1	CASREGGSGANVLTF	TGCGCCAGCAGAGAAGGGGGCTCTGGGGCCAACGTCCTGACTTTC
TRBD1	few	TRBJ1-6	TRBV9	CASSGRDRGNSPLHF	TGTGCCAGCAGCGGCCGGGACAGGGGTAATTCACCCCTCCACTTT
TRBD2	once	TRBJ2-3	TRBV4-2	CASSPGETPGLAGTDTQYF	TGTGCCAGCAGCCCAGGGGAAACTCCGGGACTAGCGGGCACAGATACGCAGTATTTT
-	-	TRBJ1-2	TRBV5-1	CASSLNLPQGNDGYTF	TGCGCCAGCAGCCTGAACCTTCCGCAGGGAAACGATGGCTACACCTTC
-	-	TRBJ2-3	TRBV28	CASSPGGGTDTQYF	TGTGCCAGCAGCCCCGGAGGTGGCACAGATACGCAGTATTTT
-	-	TRBJ2-2	TRBV9	CASSVAGTPRTGELFF	TGTGCCAGCAGCGTAGCAGGGACTCCCAGGACCGGGGAGCTGTTTTTT
TRBD2	-	TRBJ2-2	TRBV7-9	CASSTLAGAGTGELFF	TGTGCCAGCAGCACTCTAGCGGGAGCGGGCACCGGGGAGCTGTTTTTT
TRBD1	-	TRBJ1-2	TRBV5-4	CASSLGLGQGDYGYTF	TGTGCCAGCAGCTTGGGTCTGGGACAGGGGGACTATGGCTACACCTTC
TRBD1	-	TRBJ1-2	TRBV3-1/TRBV3-2	CASSQGRQGNYGYTF	TGTGCCAGCAGCCAGGGGAGACAGGGTAACTATGGCTACACCTTC
-	-	TRBJ2-3	TRBV3-1/TRBV3-2	CASSQASGGRQYF	TGTGCCAGCAGCCAAGCAAGCGGAGGGAGGCAGTATTTT
-	-	TRBJ2-5	TRBV25-1	CASSEGTGRETQYF	TGTGCCAGCAGTGAAGGGACTGGGAGGGAGACCCAGTACTTC
-	-	TRBJ2-2	TRBV4-3	CASSQDWGSNTGELFF	TGCGCCAGCAGCCAAGATTGGGGCTCGAACACCGGGGAGCTGTTTTTT
TRBD1	once	TRBJ2-7	TRBV10-3	CAISRLAGGESYEQYF	TGTGCCATCAGTCGACTTGCAGGGGGCGAATCCTACGAGCAGTACTTC
-	-	TRBJ1-1	TRBV11-2	CASSGQLNTEAFF	TGTGCCAGCAGCGGACAGCTCAACACTGAAGCTTTCTTT
TRBD1	-	TRBJ1-3	TRBV12-5	CASGLGTGAGNTIYF	TGTGCTAGTGGTTTGGGTACAGGGGCGGGAAACACCATATATTTT
TRBD1	-	TRBJ1-2	TRBV6-2/TRBV6-3	CASSTTGEVGYGYTF	TGTGCCAGCAGTACCACAGGGGAGGTTGGTTATGGCTACACCTTC
-	once	TRBJ1-5	TRBV27	CASSARGRQPGPQHF	TGTGCCAGCAGCGCCCGGGGGAGACAGCCAGGGCCCCAGCATTTT
TRBD1	-	TRBJ1-5	TRBV27	CASSADREPSNQPQHF	TGTGCCAGCAGTGCCGACAGGGAGCCGAGCAATCAGCCCCAGCATTTT